This T cell receptor beta chain was obtained from a study of metastatic and nonmetastatic thyroid tumors. The wider study: Thyroid patients, malignant and benign, had repertoires compared across blood and tumor or nodule tissue. The study's findings and limits: It was reportedly found that TCR beta diversity was significantly higher in malignant thyroid tumors than in benign nodules, a difference seen in both blood and tumor samples.

This clone was seen many times. Its specificity is unknown. As originally analysed: Construction of a distant-metastasis classifier for papillary thyroid cancer relied on CDR3 differences across clinicopathological groups. TCRdb reprocessed the PCR reads using MiXCR. TCRdb, not the authors, supplied the V and J calls. The table has around 34,000 clones, over 15% seen once. Thyroid surgery was preceded by no treatment in any patient. The sample comprised blood. The TCR was taken from a female donor with papillary thyroid cancer or a benign thyroid nodule (not recorded which). Some clones in this sample may be carry-over from other donors' samples.

The CDR3 loop reads CASSQENPPPLDEKLFF. Here the CDR3 DNA reads TGCGCCAGCAGCCAAGAAAACCCGCCTCCGTTGGATGAAAAACTGTTTTTT. The V and J genes are TRBV4-1 and TRBJ1-4; no definite D call. The CDR3 is 17 amino acids. Germline loops: CDR1 MGHRA, CDR2 YSYEKL. V lost 0 bases to trimming and J lost 6 bases, with 17 bases between them.